These 27 T cell receptor beta chains were sequenced from one sample in a study of cytomegalovirus exposure and HLA in healthy donors. Researchers ran the PCR with 60 Vbeta and 13 Jbeta primers. Generated by immunoSEQ multiplex PCR, the TCRdb table keeps only in-frame clones and is missing some. The profile shows 150,000 to 190,000 clones, roughly 82% of them singletons. Sample: PBMCs. The receptors were sampled from a woman aged 45-59 years in good health and CMV-seropositive.

The chain employs TRBV30 and TRBJ1-2; TRBD1 aligns across 8 bases. The length of the CDR3 is 14 residues. The V gene's germline CDR1 is GTSNPN and CDR2 SVGIG (reference sequence). V was pared by 2 bases and J by 7 bases, with 9 bases of the junction left unmatched. The CDR3, as DNA: TGTGCCTGGAGTTCCCGGACAGGGAGGAGTGGCTACACCTTC. Its protein product is CAWSSRTGRSGYTF.

The count of this clone is one. This CDR3 reads CASSLVAGAGGNEQFF. CDR3 nucleotide sequence: TGTGCCAGCAGCTTAGTGGCAGGGGCTGGAGGCAATGAGCAGTTCTTC. The chain joins TRBV7-2 to TRBJ2-1; D is perhaps TRBD1 (6 bases). Trimming took 1 base from V and 6 from J, leaving 16 bases between them. The length of the CDR3 is 16 residues. Germline-derived CDR1 and CDR2 are SGHTA and FQGNSA.

The V gene is TRBV7-2, the J gene TRBJ2-3, with 12 positions matching TRBD2. Losses at the gene ends were 5 bases for V and 6 bases for J; bases not matched to a gene: 9. The CDR3 is made up of 16 amino acids. Germline CDR1 reads SGHTA; CDR2 reads FQGNSA. Written as DNA, the CDR3 is TGTGCCAGCAGCACCGGACTAGCGGGGTTTTCGGATACGCAGTATTTT. Amino acids: CASSTGLAGFSDTQYF.

This chain's CDR3 is CASRVRTAHGYTF. CDR3 nucleotide sequence: TGTGCCAGCAGAGTTCGGACAGCCCATGGCTACACCTTC. V and J are TRBV2 and TRBJ1-2, with D maybe TRBD1 (6 bases). Germline loops: CDR1 SNHLY, CDR2 FYNNEI. This CDR3 region has 13 residues. V shed 6 bases and J shed 6 bases, with 14 bases lying between them.

The rearrangement joins TRBV30 to TRBJ1-2, with 7 bases matching TRBD1. CDR3 length: 15 residues. Germline loops: CDR1 GTSNPN, CDR2 SVGIG (reference sequence). J lost 2 bases, V lost 3 bases, and 9 bases had no gene match. The CDR3 here is CAWSPTGAPNYGYTF. CDR3 in DNA: TGTGCCTGGAGCCCTACAGGGGCACCCAACTATGGCTACACCTTC.

This clone was detected only a few times. The V call is TRBV4-3, the J call TRBJ2-1; 7 bases agree with TRBD1. Germline CDR1 is LGHNA and CDR2 is YSLEER. After removal of 1 base from V and 12 bases from J, the junction contained 6 bases not matched to a gene. CDR3 length: 13 amino acids. The CDR3 protein is CASSQVRGRGQFF. The DNA for the CDR3 is TGCGCCAGCAGCCAAGTAAGGGGGCGCGGGCAGTTCTTC.

V gene TRBV4-3 combines with J gene TRBJ2-1, with D uncertain. Germline V lookup: CDR1 LGHNA, CDR2 YSLEER. V was cut by 1 base and J by 8 bases, with 15 bases left in between. The CDR3 covers 15 residues. The CDR3 DNA sequence: TGCGCCAGCAGCCAAGGCTTCAGGCACACGGATGAGCAGTTCTTC. This gives the protein CASSQGFRHTDEQFF.

The chain is built from TRBV2 and TRBJ2-3, with TRBD2 identical over 8 bases. The CDR3 has 15 amino acids. In germline, CDR1 is SNHLY, CDR2 FYNNEI. With V trimmed by 3 bases and J by 3 bases, 5 bases remained unmatched. The CDR3 DNA reads TGTGCCAGCAGTGATCGGGAGGGCCGGACAGATACGCAGTATTTT. Protein sequence: CASSDREGRTDTQYF.

This clone showed up just a few times. The J gene is TRBJ1-2, the V gene TRBV6-1; 7 bases agree with TRBD1. This CDR3 has 13 amino acids. Germline CDR1 MNHNS, CDR2 SASEGT. After removal of 7 bases from V and 2 bases from J, the junction contained 4 bases not matched to a gene. DNA of the CDR3: TGTGCCAGCATCGTACAGGGGAACTATGGCTACACCTTC. This translates into CASIVQGNYGYTF.

This chain links TRBV19 with TRBJ1-5, with 7 bases aligning to TRBD1. The CDR3 covers 15 residues. J was trimmed by 6 bases and V by 5 bases; bases with no gene match: 10. Germline V gene lookup returns CDR1 LNHDA and CDR2 SQIVND (reference sequence). The CDR3 DNA reads TGTGCCAGTAGTGAGGTAGACAGGGTAAGTCAGCCCCAGCATTTT. It is translated as CASSEVDRVSQPQHF.

This clone was seen a single time. CDR3: CASSLVAGSSGNTIYF. The CDR3 bases are TGTGCCAGCAGCCTGGTTGCGGGATCCTCTGGAAACACCATATATTTT. The chain combines TRBV7-6 with TRBJ1-3; D is uncertain. Germline V CDR1 and CDR2: SGHVS, FNYEAQ. Trimming took 5 bases from V and 0 from J, leaving 14 bases between them. CDR3 size: 16 residues.

The chain combines TRBV21-1 with TRBJ2-7; the DNA was not compared with TRBD2, the D call given in the table. TRBV21-1 is tagged as a pseudogene. The length of the CDR3 is 14 residues. CDR3 region: CASFTPPLIYEQYF. The CDR3 nucleotides read TGTGCCAGCTTTACTCCCCCCCTTATTTACGAGCAGTACTTC.

The V call is TRBV5-6, the J call TRBJ1-3; TRBD1 is a possible D gene (5 bases). Germline lookup yields CDR1 SGHDT and CDR2 YYEEEE. The length of the CDR3 is 16 residues. V lost 2 bases and J 0 bases, leaving 12 bases between the germline ends. This chain's CDR3 is CASSLQVLLSGNTIYF. The DNA for the CDR3 is TGTGCCAGCAGCTTACAGGTCCTACTCTCTGGAAACACCATATATTTT.

The rearrangement links TRBV19 to TRBJ2-2; 7 nucleotides agree with TRBD1. This CDR3 has 13 residues. The germline CDR1 and CDR2 sequences are LNHDA and SQIVND (reference sequence). Trimming took 10 bases from V and 8 from J; bases not matched to a gene: 10. For the CDR3, the DNA is TGTGCCACACAGGGGACGTCAAATGGGGAGCTGTTTTTT. Its translation is CATQGTSNGELFF.

The rearrangement joins TRBV6-6 to TRBJ2-7, with 10 bases matching TRBD1. V was pared by 5 bases and J by 5 bases, with 6 bases of the junction left unmatched. The V gene's germline CDR1 is MNHNY and CDR2 SVGAGI (reference sequence). The CDR3 length is 14 residues. CDR3 in DNA: TGTGCCAGCAGTCCCGACAGGGGGCAAAACGAGCAGTACTTC. This encodes CASSPDRGQNEQYF.

The genes are TRBV4-1 and TRBJ1-1, with 8 bases identical to TRBD1. The V and J ends lost 0 bases and 4 bases, in that order; junction bases with no gene match: 4. Germline CDR1 reads MGHRA; CDR2 reads YSYEKL. The CDR3 has 15 residues. For the CDR3, the DNA is TGCGCCAGCAGCCAAGAGCAGGGGGCGATCACTGAAGCTTTCTTT. It translates to CASSQEQGAITEAFF.

As concerns this clone: This same CDR3 is encoded by further DNA sequences in the sample. V usage is TRBV7-9 and J usage is TRBJ1-6; 7 bases match TRBD1. CDR3 length equals 14 residues. V lost 5 bases, J lost 5 bases, and 3 bases stayed unmatched. The germline gives CDR1 SEHNR, CDR2 FQNEAQ (reference sequence). CDR3 nucleotide sequence: TGTGCCAGCAGCCCCGGGACAGATAATTCACCCCTCCACTTT. Its protein product is CASSPGTDNSPLHF.

This clone was counted once. J is TRBJ2-6 and V is TRBV4-3; D perhaps matches TRBD1 (6 bases). V was clipped by 4 bases and J by 0 bases, with 19 bases between them. Germline CDR1 is LGHNA and CDR2 is YSLEER. This CDR3 is 19 amino acids long. CDR3 sequence (DNA): TGCGCCAGCAGCCGGGAACAGGGTTCAGCCCCCTCTGGGGCCAACGTCCTGACTTTC. Protein: CASSREQGSAPSGANVLTF.

The V call is TRBV19, the J call TRBJ2-7; D is perhaps TRBD1 (5 bases). Germline V CDR1 and CDR2: LNHDA, SQIVND (reference sequence). V lost 5 bases, J lost 2 bases, and 10 bases lay in between. The CDR3 is made up of 13 amino acids. The CDR3 protein is CASSPAGPYEQYF. DNA of the CDR3: TGTGCCAGTAGTCCGGCAGGGCCCTACGAGCAGTACTTC.

The sample holds a few counts of this clone. In DNA, the CDR3 is TGTGCCAGCAGCTTAGAAAGAGCGGGGGGCGAGCAGTACTTC. Its protein product is CASSLERAGGEQYF. This chain links TRBV7-2 with TRBJ2-7, with 9 bases identical to TRBD2. The CDR3 covers 14 residues. V dropped 1 base and J dropped 6; count of bases not matched to a gene: 4. CDR1 and CDR2 from the germline V gene are SGHTA and FQGNSA.

The chain uses TRBV29-1 and TRBJ2-7, with a tentative D call TRBD2 (7 bases). The CDR3 has 14 amino acids. V was shortened by 5 bases and J by 2 bases, with 16 bases between the two germline ends. The germline gives CDR1 SQVTM, CDR2 ANQGSEA. CDR3 residues: CSVRTTGRAYEQYF. The CDR3 nucleotides are TGCAGCGTTCGGACCACAGGGAGGGCCTACGAGCAGTACTTC.

The genes are TRBV7-9 and TRBJ1-2; D possibly corresponds to TRBD1 (6 bases). There are 14 residues in the CDR3. Germline CDR1 is SEHNR and CDR2 is FQNEAQ (reference sequence). V lost 2 bases to trimming and J lost 7 bases, with 14 bases between them. CDR3 in DNA: TGTGCCAGCAGCTTACCTCAGGGGATCGTTGGCTACACCTTC. Translating it yields CASSLPQGIVGYTF.

The CDR3 sequence is CASARDSNYGYTF. CDR3 DNA: TGTGCCAGCGCGCGGGACAGTAATTATGGCTACACCTTC. This chain links TRBV6-5 with TRBJ1-2; 7 bases match TRBD1. Germline values: CDR1 MNHEY, CDR2 SVGAGI. The CDR3 consists of 13 residues. The V gene end was trimmed by 8 bases and the J gene end by 5 bases; junction bases not matched to a gene: 8.

The genes are TRBV7-9 and TRBJ1-2; 10 bases are a match to TRBD1. The CDR3 covers 14 residues. CDR1 and CDR2 from the germline V gene are SEHNR and FQNEAQ (reference sequence). V dropped 4 bases and J dropped 7; count of bases not matched to a gene: 6. In DNA form, the CDR3 reads TGTGCCAGCAGCTGGGACAGGGGTAGGGGTGGCTACACCTTC. Translation gives CASSWDRGRGGYTF.

This clone has a handful of counts. V and J are TRBV11-2 and TRBJ2-7; a weak D match, TRBD2 (6 bases). V was cut by 5 bases and J by 6 bases, with 17 bases left in between. The CDR3 totals 14 residues. Germline lookup yields CDR1 SGHAT and CDR2 FQNNGV. The DNA for the CDR3 is TGTGCCAGCAGCCCCGGGGACTTCCTAGTCGAGCAGTACTTC. Translating gives CASSPGDFLVEQYF.

This clone appeared a single time. The chain carries TRBV19 and TRBJ1-1; the D gene is possibly TRBD1 (5 bases). CDR1 and CDR2 from the germline V gene are LNHDA and SQIVND (reference sequence). This CDR3 region has 14 residues. V was cut by 5 bases and J by 4 bases, with 14 bases left in between. The CDR3 DNA follows: TGTGCCAGTAGTTCTCAGGGTGGTGGCACTGAAGCTTTCTTT. Protein sequence: CASSSQGGGTEAFF.

The rearrangement uses TRBV4-3 and TRBJ2-3; D perhaps matches TRBD2 (7 bases). The CDR3 runs to 17 residues. V was shortened by 4 bases and J by 6 bases, with 23 bases between the two germline ends. Looked up from germline, CDR1 is LGHNA and CDR2 is YSLEER. The CDR3 region is CASSPYWRGRFDDTQYF. DNA for the CDR3: TGCGCCAGCAGCCCGTACTGGCGGGGGCGATTTGATGATACGCAGTATTTT.